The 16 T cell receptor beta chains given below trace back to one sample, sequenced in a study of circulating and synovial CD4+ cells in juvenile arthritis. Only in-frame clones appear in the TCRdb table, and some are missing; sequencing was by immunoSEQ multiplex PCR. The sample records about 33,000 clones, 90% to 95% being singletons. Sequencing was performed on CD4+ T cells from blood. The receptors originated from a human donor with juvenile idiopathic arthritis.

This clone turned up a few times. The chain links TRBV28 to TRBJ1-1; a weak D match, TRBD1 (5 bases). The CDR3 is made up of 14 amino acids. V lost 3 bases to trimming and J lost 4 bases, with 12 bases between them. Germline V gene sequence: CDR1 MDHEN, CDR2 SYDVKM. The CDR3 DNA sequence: TGTGCCAGCAGTTTTTTTGGTCAGGGCACTGAAGCTTTCTTT. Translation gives CASSFFGQGTEAFF.

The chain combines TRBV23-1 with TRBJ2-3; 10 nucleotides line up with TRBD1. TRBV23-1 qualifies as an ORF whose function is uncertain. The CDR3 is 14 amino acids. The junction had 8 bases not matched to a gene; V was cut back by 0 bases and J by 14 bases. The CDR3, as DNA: TGCGCCAGCAGTCAATCCGGGACAGGGGAGTTCGGGTATTTT. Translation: CASSQSGTGEFGYF.

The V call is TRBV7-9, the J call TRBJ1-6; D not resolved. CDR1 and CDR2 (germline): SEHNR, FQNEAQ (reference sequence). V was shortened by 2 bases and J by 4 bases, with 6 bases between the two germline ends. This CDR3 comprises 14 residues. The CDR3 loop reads CASSLREYNSPLHF. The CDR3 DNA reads TGTGCCAGCAGCTTAAGGGAGTATAATTCACCCCTCCACTTT. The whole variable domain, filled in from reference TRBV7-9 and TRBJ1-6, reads DTGVSQNPRHKITKRGQNVTFRCDPISEHNRLYWYRQTLGQGPEFLTYFQNEAQLEKSRLLSDRFSAERPKGSFSTLEIQRTEQGDSAMYLCASSLREYNSPLHFGNGTRLTVT.

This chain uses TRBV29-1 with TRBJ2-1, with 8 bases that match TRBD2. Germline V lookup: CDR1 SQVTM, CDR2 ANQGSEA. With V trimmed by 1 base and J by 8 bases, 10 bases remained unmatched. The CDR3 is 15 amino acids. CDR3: CSVEGRLAQFYEQFF. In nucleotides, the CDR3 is TGCAGCGTTGAAGGCCGACTAGCGCAGTTCTATGAGCAGTTCTTC.

The CDR3 sequence is CASSPPDRPYYEQYF. The CDR3 nucleotides read TGTGCCAGCTCACCACCGGACAGACCCTACTACGAGCAGTACTTC. The chain carries TRBV18 and TRBJ2-7; D might be TRBD1 (6 bases). Germline V lookup: CDR1 KGHSH, CDR2 LQKENI. The CDR3 extends over 15 amino acids. Trimming left V 0 bases short and J 3 bases short, with 12 bases between.

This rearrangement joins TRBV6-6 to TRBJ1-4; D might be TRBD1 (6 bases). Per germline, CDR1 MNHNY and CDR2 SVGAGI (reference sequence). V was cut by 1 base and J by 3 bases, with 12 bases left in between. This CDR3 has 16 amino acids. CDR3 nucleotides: TGTGCCAGCAGTTACTTAAAACGACAGGCTAATGAAAAACTGTTTTTT. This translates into CASSYLKRQANEKLFF.

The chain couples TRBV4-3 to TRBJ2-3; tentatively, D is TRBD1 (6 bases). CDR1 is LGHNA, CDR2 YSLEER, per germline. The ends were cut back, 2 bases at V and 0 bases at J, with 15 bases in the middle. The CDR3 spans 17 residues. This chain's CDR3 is CASSQLQRQASTDTQYF. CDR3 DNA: TGCGCCAGCAGCCAACTTCAAAGACAGGCTAGCACAGATACGCAGTATTTT.

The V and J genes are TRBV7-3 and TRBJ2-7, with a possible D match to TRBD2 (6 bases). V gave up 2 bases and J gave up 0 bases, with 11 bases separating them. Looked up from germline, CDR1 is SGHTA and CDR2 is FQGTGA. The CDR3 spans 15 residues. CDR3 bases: TGTGCCAGCAGCTTAGGGGCGGGAAGCTCCTACGAGCAGTACTTC. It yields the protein CASSLGAGSSYEQYF.

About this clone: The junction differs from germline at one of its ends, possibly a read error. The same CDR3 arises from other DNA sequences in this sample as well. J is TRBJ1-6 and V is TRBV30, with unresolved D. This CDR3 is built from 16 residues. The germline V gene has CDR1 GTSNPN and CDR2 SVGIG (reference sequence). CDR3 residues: CAWSRSRVIYNSPLHF. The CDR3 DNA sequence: TGTGCCTGGAGTCGTTCACGGGTGATCTATAATTCCCCCCTCCACTTT.

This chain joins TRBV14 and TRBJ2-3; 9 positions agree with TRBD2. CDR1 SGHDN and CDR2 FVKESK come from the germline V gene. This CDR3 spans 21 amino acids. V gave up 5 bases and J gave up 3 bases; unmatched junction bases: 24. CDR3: CASSEYSGTSTWGQGTDTQYF. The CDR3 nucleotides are TGTGCCAGCAGCGAGTATTCCGGGACTAGCACTTGGGGCCAGGGTACAGATACGCAGTATTTT.

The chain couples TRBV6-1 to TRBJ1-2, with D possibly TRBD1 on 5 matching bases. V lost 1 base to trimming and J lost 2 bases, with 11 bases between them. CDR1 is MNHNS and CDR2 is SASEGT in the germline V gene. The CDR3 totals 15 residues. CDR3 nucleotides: TGTGCCAGCAGTGAAGAGGAGGGACGGAACTATGGCTACACCTTC. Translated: CASSEEEGRNYGYTF.

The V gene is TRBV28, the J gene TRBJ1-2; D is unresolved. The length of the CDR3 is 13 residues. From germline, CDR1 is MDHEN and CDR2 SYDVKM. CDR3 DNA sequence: TGTGCAACCTCAGGTCCCATTAACTATGGCTACACCTTC. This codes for CATSGPINYGYTF.

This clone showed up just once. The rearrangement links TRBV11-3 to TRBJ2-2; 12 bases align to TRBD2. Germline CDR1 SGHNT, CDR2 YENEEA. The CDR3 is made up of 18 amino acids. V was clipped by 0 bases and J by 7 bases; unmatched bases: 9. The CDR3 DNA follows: TGTGCCAGCAGCTTAGATGTTCGGCTAGCGGGAGGGAACGGGGAGCTGTTTTTT. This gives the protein CASSLDVRLAGGNGELFF.

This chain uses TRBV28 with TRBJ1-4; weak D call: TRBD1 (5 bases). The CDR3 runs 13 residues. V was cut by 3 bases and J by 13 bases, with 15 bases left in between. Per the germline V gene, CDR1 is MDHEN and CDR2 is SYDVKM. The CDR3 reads CASSFPGAGILFF. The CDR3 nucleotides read TGTGCCAGCAGTTTTCCTGGGGCGGGGATACTGTTTTTT.

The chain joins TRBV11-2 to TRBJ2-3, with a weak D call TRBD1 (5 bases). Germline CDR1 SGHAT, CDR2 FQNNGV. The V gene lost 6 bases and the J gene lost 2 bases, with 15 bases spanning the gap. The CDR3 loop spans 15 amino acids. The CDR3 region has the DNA TGTGCCAGCAGTCACATAAGGGGTCCCACAGATACGCAGTATTTT. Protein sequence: CASSHIRGPTDTQYF.

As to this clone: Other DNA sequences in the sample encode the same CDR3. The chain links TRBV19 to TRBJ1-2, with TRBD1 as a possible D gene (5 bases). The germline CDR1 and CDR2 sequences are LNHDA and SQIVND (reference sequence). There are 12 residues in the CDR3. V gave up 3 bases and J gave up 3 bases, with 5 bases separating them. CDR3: CASSIRDYGYTF. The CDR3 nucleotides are TGTGCCAGTAGTATCAGGGACTATGGCTACACCTTC.